This T cell receptor (beta chain) was recorded in a study of OX40 agonist ivuxolimab in advanced cancers. Study-level background: Ivuxolimab, which targeted the costimulatory receptor OX40 (CD134), was an agonistic, fully human IgG2 monoclonal antibody. Intravenous ivuxolimab was administered to patients every 2 weeks at six dose levels: 0.01, 0.1, 0.3, 1.5, 3 and 10 mg/kg. Of the approximately 54 patients in dose escalation, some 20 had hepatocellular carcinoma, about 15 had melanoma, 9 had renal cell carcinoma and 9 had head and neck cancer. The dose-escalation cohort was about 87% male with a mean age of about 54 years, ranging from about 20 to 80. Prior anti-PD-1, anti-PD-L1 or anti-CTLA-4 therapy was permitted, and checkpoint inhibitors had been received by about 36% of dose-escalation patients. Partial responses occurred in three dose-escalation patients, of whom one had hepatocellular carcinoma and two had cutaneous melanoma. Peripheral TCRbeta sequencing aimed to test whether ivuxolimab altered TCR sequence diversity and caused clonal T-cell expansion. The paper describes the monotherapy dose-escalation part (N = 52 patients) of the phase I trial of ivuxolimab. What the study reported, not specific to this receptor: After ivuxolimab, expanded clones were on average more numerous among CD8+ T cells than among CD4+ T cells. At doses of 0.1 to 3.0 mg/kg, clonal expansion of both CD4+ and CD8+ T cells in blood was seen between baseline and week 6. Low levels of normalized T-cell clonal expansion were also seen in some patients who did not respond. In the 0.1-3.0 mg/kg groups, partial responders had among the lowest normalized peripheral clonal expansion, particularly in CD8+ T cells. Antigen specificity was not determined for the clonally expanded peripheral T cells.

Patients with autoimmune disease history or receiving systemic immunosuppression were excluded from the trial. Peripheral blood for TCR sequencing was drawn from every dose cohort at baseline, at cycle 4 day 1 and at cycle 7 day 1. The samples were drawn from a first-in-human, open-label, multicenter phase I dose-escalation trial of ivuxolimab. Adults with locally advanced or metastatic melanoma, renal cell carcinoma, hepatocellular carcinoma or head and neck squamous cell carcinoma were enrolled in the trial. Before TCR sequencing, CD4+ T cells and CD8+ T cells from peripheral blood were sorted into separate populations. Genomic DNA was isolated from the sorted cells so that the TCRbeta CDR3 region could be sequenced. The immunoSEQ Assay was used for sequencing of TCRbeta CDR3 regions. This immuneACCESS table, as held by TCRdb, lists in-frame sequences with V and J called but not all clones. Of the missing ones, under half trace to an unresolved V gene in checked studies; the others have no known cause. The sample table lists fewer than 70,000 clones, around 88% of them with a count of one. The ten largest account for more than 0.5% of the sample.

In this sample, this clone turned up once. No antigen is known for it. Per-base quality was not reported, and no clone a single base away is much larger than it. The sample here was CD4+ or CD8+ T cells sorted from blood, taken in a trial of the OX40 agonist ivuxolimab. The clonotype comes from an adult with an advanced solid tumor such as melanoma, head and neck, liver or kidney cancer.

This receptor carries the CDR3 CASSLDEYGYTF. At the DNA level, the sequence is TGTGCCAGCAGCCTGGACGAATATGGCTACACCTTC. Here the chain combines TRBV9 and TRBJ1-2; no D gene call is confident. In the germline V gene, CDR1 corresponds to SGDLS and CDR2 to YYNGEE. Taken from cysteine to phenylalanine, the CDR3 has 12 residues. Just CDR3 DNA is preserved here, 36 bases in frame from base 1. Trimming takes 4 bases from V and 5 bases from J, and the germline ends sit 9 bases apart.